Below, one T cell receptor beta chain is given with its context. This specimen belongs to a study of blood T cell repertoires in COVID-19. At the level of the study: COVID-19 samples, acute and convalescent, were from the United States, Italy and Spain. PBMCs, B-cell-depleted T cells, or T cells provided the cDNA or gDNA that made up the material.

Original handling: Estimates of nucleated cell counts were drawn from the amplification of reference gene primers. The assay was immunoSEQ multiplex PCR, and TCRdb's table has in-frame clones only and misses some. Clone size and V and J calls were adopted from that table, with D and trimming inferred from the DNA. Found here are roughly 290,000 clones, 70% to 90% of them singletons; the top ten hold roughly 4%. Germline assignment: CDR1 MNHEY and CDR2 SMNVEV (reference sequence). There are 14 residues in the CDR3. Trimming pared 4 bases from V and 7 bases from J, leaving 16 bases between. The clonotype comes from a woman under 40 who had recovered from COVID-19. V usage is TRBV27 and J usage is TRBJ2-5; D unclear. Sequenced sample: PBMCs or T cells enriched from blood (not recorded which). CDR3 amino acids: CASSSPMRVGTQYF. The CDR3 DNA follows: TGTGCCAGCAGTTCCCCCATGCGCGTCGGGACCCAGTACTTC.